The 12 T cell receptor beta chains reported below all come from one sample, sequenced in a study of CXCR3-negative and CXCR3-positive naive CD8 T cells. TRB cDNA libraries were made by UMI-labeled 5' RACE. TCRdb re-called the 5' RACE reads and shows each CDR3 protein once, DNA omitted. In all, the sample yields some 130,000 distinct CDR3 sequences. Material: naive CXCR3- CD8+ T cells from blood. The subset denotes: CD45RO-CCR7+CD27+CD95- naive CD8+ T cells lacking CXCR3 (TNR3-). The origin of the receptors is a human donor in good health. Some clones in this sample may be carry-over from other donors' samples.

J is TRBJ2-5 and V is TRBV6-5; TCRdb proposes TRBD1, but this gene call is untestable without DNA. This CDR3 contains 13 residues. Germline CDR1 reads MNHEY; CDR2 reads SVGAGI. The CDR3 spells CASSYRGVETQYF.

J is TRBJ1-4 and V is TRBV20-1; the TCRdb D gene call, TRBD1, has no DNA to confirm it. The germline V gene has CDR1 DFQATT and CDR2 SNEGSKA (reference sequence). This CDR3 comprises 16 residues. The CDR3 loop is CSARRTSGHQNEKLFF.

V is TRBV7-9 and J is TRBJ2-3. Germline V gene data show CDR1 as SEHNR and CDR2 as FQNEAQ (reference sequence). The CDR3 extends over 14 amino acids. CDR3 loop: CASPVGYNTDTQYF.

The genes are TRBV28 and TRBJ2-7; as DNA is missing, the TRBD1 call by TCRdb cannot be tested. The CDR3 covers 16 residues. Germline assignment: CDR1 MDHEN and CDR2 SYDVKM. CDR3 residues: CASSLPRRRGHYEQYF.

The CDR3 loop is CASSRTAVNTEAFF. This chain connects TRBV7-8 to TRBJ1-1. Germline V lookup: CDR1 SGHVS, CDR2 FQNEAQ. This CDR3 spans 14 amino acids.

V and J are TRBV7-9 and TRBJ2-7; TCRdb's D call, TRBD1, is unchecked because there is no DNA. Germline V gene data show CDR1 as SEHNR and CDR2 as FQNEAQ (reference sequence). The CDR3 is 19 residues long. The CDR3 spells CASSLAGPLHVPSSYEQYF. Complete variable domain (other parts from reference TRBV7-9 and TRBJ2-7): DTGVSQNPRHKITKRGQNVTFRCDPISEHNRLYWYRQTLGQGPEFLTYFQNEAQLEKSRLLSDRFSAERPKGSFSTLEIQRTEQGDSAMYLCASSLAGPLHVPSSYEQYFGPGTRLTVT.

The chain has TRBV19 and TRBJ1-1. Germline lookup yields CDR1 LNHDA and CDR2 SQIVND (reference sequence). This CDR3 has 14 residues. The CDR3 protein is CASSMNSRNTEAFF. Looking up the rest from reference TRBV19 and TRBJ1-1 gives the full variable domain: DGGITQSPKYLFRKEGQNVTLSCEQNLNHDAMYWYRQDPGQGLRLIYYSQIVNDFQKGDIAEGYSVSREKKESFPLTVTSAQKNPTAFYLCASSMNSRNTEAFFGQGTRLTVV.

CDR3: CASSVNVGDRVNEQYF. The V and J genes are TRBV9 and TRBJ2-7; TCRdb gives TRBD1 as the D gene, but with no DNA this cannot be confirmed. The CDR3 sequence is 16 residues long. Germline V gives CDR1 SGDLS, CDR2 YYNGEE.

The V gene is TRBV29-1, the J gene TRBJ1-1. Germline CDR1 reads SQVTM; CDR2 reads ANQGSEA. The CDR3 spans 14 residues. The CDR3 is CSVDFGFYSEEAFF.

This chain links TRBV28 with TRBJ2-7; the D call from TCRdb, TRBD2, cannot be confirmed without DNA. The CDR3 is 14 residues long. Germline CDR1 MDHEN, CDR2 SYDVKM. The CDR3: CASSHGASTREQYF.

The chain joins TRBV7-2 to TRBJ2-7; TCRdb outputs TRBD1, but without DNA this stays unchecked. The CDR3 sequence is 15 residues long. Germline CDR1 is SGHTA and CDR2 is FQGNSA. This chain's CDR3 is CASSPRQGPSYEQYF.

The gene calls are TRBV6-6 and TRBJ1-5; the TRBD1 assignment by TCRdb is unverifiable without DNA. The CDR3 is made up of 16 amino acids. From germline, CDR1 is MNHNY and CDR2 SVGAGI (reference sequence). The CDR3 reads CASSQETGVGNQPQHF.